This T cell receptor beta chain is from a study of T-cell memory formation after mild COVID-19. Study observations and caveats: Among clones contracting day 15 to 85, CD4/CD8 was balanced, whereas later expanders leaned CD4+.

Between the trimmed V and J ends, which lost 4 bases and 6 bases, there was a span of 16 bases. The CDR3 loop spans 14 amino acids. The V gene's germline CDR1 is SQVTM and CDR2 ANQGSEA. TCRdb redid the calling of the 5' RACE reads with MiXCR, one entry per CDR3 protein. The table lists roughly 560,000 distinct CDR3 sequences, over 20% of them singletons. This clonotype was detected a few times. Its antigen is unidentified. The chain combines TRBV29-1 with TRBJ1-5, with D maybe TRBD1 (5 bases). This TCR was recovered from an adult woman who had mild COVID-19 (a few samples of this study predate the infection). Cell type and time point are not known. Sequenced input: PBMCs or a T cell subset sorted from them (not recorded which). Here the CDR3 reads CSVAAGRKGQPQHF. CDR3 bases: TGCAGCGTTGCCGCAGGGCGGAAGGGTCAGCCCCAGCATTTT.